The sequence of this TCR beta chain was determined in a study of cytomegalovirus exposure and HLA in healthy donors. Overall study findings and caveats: In a later analysis, TCR association rates varied by HLA locus: DRB1 most, HLA-C fewest. Reported results showed that the classifier diagnosed cytomegalovirus status with high specificity and sensitivity. V segments that were indistinguishable, TRBV6-2 and TRBV6-3 among them, were omitted from analysis. Some 17,000 TCR beta sequences were associated with HLA alleles at 0.05 false discovery rate in a later analysis.

The CDR3 totals 14 residues. Per the germline V gene, CDR1 is LGHNA and CDR2 is YNFKEQ. V lost 4 bases, J lost 8 bases, and 12 bases lay in between. Points on this clone: No antigen is known for it.

In the PCR, 60 Vbeta and 13 Jbeta primers were used. Sequencing used immunoSEQ multiplex PCR; TCRdb keeps in-frame clones, though not all of them. Here the sample table reports around 150,000 clones. Material for sequencing was PBMCs. This receptor was identified in an older woman in good health and CMV-seronegative. J is TRBJ1-6 and V is TRBV4-2; no firm D call. This chain's CDR3 is CASSPRGTDSPLHF. In nucleotides, the CDR3 is TGTGCCAGCAGCCCCCGAGGCACCGATTCACCCCTCCACTTT.